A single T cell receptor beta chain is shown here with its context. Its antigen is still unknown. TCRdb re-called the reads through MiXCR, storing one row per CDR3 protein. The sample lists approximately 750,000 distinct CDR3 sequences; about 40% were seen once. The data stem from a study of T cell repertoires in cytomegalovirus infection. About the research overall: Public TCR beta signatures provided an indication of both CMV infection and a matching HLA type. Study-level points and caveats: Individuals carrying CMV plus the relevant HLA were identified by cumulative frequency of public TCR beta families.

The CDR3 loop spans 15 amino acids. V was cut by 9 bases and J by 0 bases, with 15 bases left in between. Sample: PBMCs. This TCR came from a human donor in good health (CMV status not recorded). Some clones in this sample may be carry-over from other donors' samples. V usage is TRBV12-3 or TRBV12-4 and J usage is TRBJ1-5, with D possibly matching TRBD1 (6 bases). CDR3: CARSMRQASNQPQHF. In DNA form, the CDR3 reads TGTGCCAGAAGTATGAGACAGGCTAGCAATCAGCCCCAGCATTTT.